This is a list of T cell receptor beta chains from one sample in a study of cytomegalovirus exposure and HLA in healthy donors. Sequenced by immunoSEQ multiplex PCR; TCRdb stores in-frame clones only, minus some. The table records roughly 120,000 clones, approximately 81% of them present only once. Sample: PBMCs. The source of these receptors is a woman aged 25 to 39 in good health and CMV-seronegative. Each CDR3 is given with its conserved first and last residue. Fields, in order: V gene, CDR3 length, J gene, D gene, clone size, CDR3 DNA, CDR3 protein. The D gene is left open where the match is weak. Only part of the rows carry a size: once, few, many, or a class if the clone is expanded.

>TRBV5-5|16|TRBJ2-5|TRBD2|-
TGTGCCAGCAGCTTGGAAACCGGGGGGAGGCAAGAGACCCAGTACTTC
CASSLETGGRQETQYF
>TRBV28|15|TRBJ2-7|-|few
TGTGCCAGCAGTTCGGGCCAGGAGGGGGCTTACGAGCAGTACTTC
CASSSGQEGAYEQYF
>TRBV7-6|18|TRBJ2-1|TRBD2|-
TGTGCCAGCAGCAATGATCCGATTAGCGGGAGGGAATACAATGAGCAGTTCTTC
CASSNDPISGREYNEQFF
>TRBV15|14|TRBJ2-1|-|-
TGTGCCACCAGCCATTCGTGGGCGGGCAATGAGCAGTTCTTC
CATSHSWAGNEQFF
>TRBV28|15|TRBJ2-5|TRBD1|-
TGTGCCAGCAGTCCGACAGGGATGTCACAAGAGACCCAGTACTTC
CASSPTGMSQETQYF
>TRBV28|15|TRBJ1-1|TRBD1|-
TGTGCCAGCAGTCCCATAGGGCAGGGGGTCACTGAAGCTTTCTTT
CASSPIGQGVTEAFF
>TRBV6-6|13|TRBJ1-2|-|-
TGTGCCAGCAGTTACGACAGCCCCTATGGCTACACCTTC
CASSYDSPYGYTF
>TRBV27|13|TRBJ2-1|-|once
TGTGCCAGCAGTCTCACAGGGTACAATGAGCAGTTCTTC
CASSLTGYNEQFF
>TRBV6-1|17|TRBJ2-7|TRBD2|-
TGTGCCAGCAGTGAAGAACTAGCGGGAGCTGGGCCCTACGAGCAGTACTTC
CASSEELAGAGPYEQYF
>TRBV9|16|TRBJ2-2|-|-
TGTGCCAGCAGCGTAGCTACAGGGATCAGAACCGGGGAGCTGTTTTTT
CASSVATGIRTGELFF
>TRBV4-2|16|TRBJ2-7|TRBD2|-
TGTGCCAGCAGCCAAGATAGTCGGGCCCGGGGGGGAGAGCAGTACTTC
CASSQDSRARGGEQYF
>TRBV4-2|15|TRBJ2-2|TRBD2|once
TGTGCCAGCAGCCAAGAACTAGCGGACACCGGGGAGCTGTTTTTT
CASSQELADTGELFF
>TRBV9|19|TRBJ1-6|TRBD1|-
TGTGCCAGCAGCGATCCCGACAGGGCTGGGGTTTTGGGAAGTTCACCCCTCCACTTT
CASSDPDRAGVLGSSPLHF
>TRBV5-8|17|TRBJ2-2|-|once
TGTGCCAGCAGCTTGGTTCCGGTAACTACGAACACCGGGGAGCTGTTTTTT
CASSLVPVTTNTGELFF
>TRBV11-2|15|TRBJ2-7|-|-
TGTGCCAGCAGCTCCATTGGGGGCAGGTACTACGAGCAGTACTTC
CASSSIGGRYYEQYF
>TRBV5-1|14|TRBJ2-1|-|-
TGCGCCAGCAGCTTTGTGGGCCTGTACAATGAGCAGTTCTTC
CASSFVGLYNEQFF
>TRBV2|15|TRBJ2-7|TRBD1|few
TGTGCCAGCAGTGATGTTGGACAGGGGCATCCCGAGCAGTACTTC
CASSDVGQGHPEQYF
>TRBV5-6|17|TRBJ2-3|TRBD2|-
TGTGCCAGCAGCTTGGCGACTAGCGGAACTAGCACAGATACGCAGTATTTT
CASSLATSGTSTDTQYF
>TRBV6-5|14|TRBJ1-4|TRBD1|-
TGTGCCAGCAGAAGGCAGGGGGCGTTTGAAAAACTGTTTTTT
CASRRQGAFEKLFF
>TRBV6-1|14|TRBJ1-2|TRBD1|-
TGTGCCAGCAGTGTAACAGGGGGAGACTATGGCTACACCTTC
CASSVTGGDYGYTF
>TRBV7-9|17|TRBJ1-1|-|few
TGTTCCAGCAGACCCACCCATGGAGGGAATAAGAACACTGAAGCTTTCTTT
CSSRPTHGGNKNTEAFF
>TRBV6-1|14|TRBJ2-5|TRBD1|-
TGTGCCAGCAGCGGGACAGGGGGCGGCAGGACCCAGTACTTC
CASSGTGGGRTQYF
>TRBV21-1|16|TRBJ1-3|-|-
TGTGCCAGCAGCAAAGCAGCTTCACTTTCTGGAAACACCATATATTTT
CASSKAASLSGNTIYF
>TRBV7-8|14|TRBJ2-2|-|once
TGTGCCAGCAGCCTCACTAGAGACACCGGGGAGCTGTTTTTT
CASSLTRDTGELFF
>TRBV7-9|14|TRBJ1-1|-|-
TGTTCCTCGTCCGGATGGGGGGGGACCTTTGAAGCTTTCTTT
CSSSGWGGTFEAFF
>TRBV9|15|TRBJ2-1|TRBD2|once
TGTGCCAGCAGCGTAGAGCTAGCGGGCTACAATGAGCAGTTCTTC
CASSVELAGYNEQFF
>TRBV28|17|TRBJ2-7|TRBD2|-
TGTGCCAGCAGTTTAGGGGGAGCGGGAGGGCTCTCCTACGAGCAGTACTTC
CASSLGGAGGLSYEQYF